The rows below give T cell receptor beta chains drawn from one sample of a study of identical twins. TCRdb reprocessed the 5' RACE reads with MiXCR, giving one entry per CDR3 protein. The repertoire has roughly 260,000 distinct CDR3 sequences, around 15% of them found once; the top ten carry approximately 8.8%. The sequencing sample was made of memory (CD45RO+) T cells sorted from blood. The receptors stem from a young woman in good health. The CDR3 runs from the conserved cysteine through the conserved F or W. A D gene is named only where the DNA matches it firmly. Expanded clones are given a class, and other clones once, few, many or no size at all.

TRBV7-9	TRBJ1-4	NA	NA	CASSSSRSTNEKLFF	TGTGCCAGCAGCTCGAGTCGGTCAACTAATGAAAAACTGTTTTTT
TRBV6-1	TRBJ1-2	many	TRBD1	CASSKQTGSGSYGYTF	TGTGCCAGCAGTAAACAGACAGGGTCGGGATCCTATGGCTACACCTTC
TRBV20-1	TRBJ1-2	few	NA	CSARDHQYGYTF	TGCAGTGCTAGAGATCACCAATATGGCTACACCTTC
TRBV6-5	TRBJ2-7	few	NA	CASSYSRGAGEQYF	TGTGCCAGCAGTTACAGTAGAGGGGCCGGCGAGCAGTACTTC
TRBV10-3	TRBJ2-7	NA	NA	CAINPVGGTYEQYF	TGTGCCATCAACCCTGTGGGGGGAACCTACGAGCAGTACTTC
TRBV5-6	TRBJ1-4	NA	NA	CASSLMQGRGEKLFF	TGTGCTAGCAGCTTGATGCAGGGCCGAGGTGAAAAACTGTTTTTT
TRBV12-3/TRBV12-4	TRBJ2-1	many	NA	CASSPTTRSYNEQFF	TGTGCCAGCAGTCCTACCACTCGCTCCTACAATGAGCAGTTCTTC
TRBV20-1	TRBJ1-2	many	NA	CSARAGGYGYTF	TGCAGTGCTAGAGCCGGGGGCTATGGCTACACCTTC
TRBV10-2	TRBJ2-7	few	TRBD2	CASSVQRENNEQYF	TGCGCCAGCAGTGTCCAGCGGGAGAACAACGAGCAGTACTTC
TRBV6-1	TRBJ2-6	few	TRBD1	CASRDRGRGANVLTF	TGTGCCAGCAGAGACAGGGGGAGGGGGGCCAACGTCCTGACTTTC
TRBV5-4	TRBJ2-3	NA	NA	CASAAGASTDTQYF	TGTGCCAGCGCCGCGGGGGCATCCACAGATACGCAGTATTTT
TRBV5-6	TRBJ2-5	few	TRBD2	CASSPSGAARETQYF	TGTGCCAGCAGCCCTAGCGGGGCCGCCCGGGAGACCCAGTACTTC
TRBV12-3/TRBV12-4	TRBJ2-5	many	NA	CASSNGPGMQTQYF	TGTGCCAGCAGTAACGGACCCGGAATGCAGACCCAGTACTTC
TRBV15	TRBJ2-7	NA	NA	CATSRDSTAGEQYF	TGTGCCACCAGCAGGGACTCAACCGCGGGCGAGCAGTACTTC
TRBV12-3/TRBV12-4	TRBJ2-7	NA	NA	CASSLGVGVGPGRREQYF	TGTGCCAGCAGTTTGGGCGTGGGGGTCGGACCCGGGCGGCGCGAGCAGTACTTC
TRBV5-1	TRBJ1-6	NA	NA	CASSLEGALNNSPLHF	TGCGCCAGCAGCTTGGAAGGGGCCCTTAATAATTCACCCCTCCACTTT
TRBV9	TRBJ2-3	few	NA	CASSTRGGFGTDTQYF	TGTGCCAGCAGCACCCGAGGGGGATTCGGCACAGATACGCAGTATTTT
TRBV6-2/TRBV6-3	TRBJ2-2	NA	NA	CASEGTWRGAGELFF	TGTGCCAGCGAGGGGACGTGGAGAGGGGCCGGGGAGCTGTTTTTT
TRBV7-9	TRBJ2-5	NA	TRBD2	CASSFTSGGETQYF	TGTGCCAGCAGCTTCACTAGCGGGGGAGAGACCCAGTACTTC
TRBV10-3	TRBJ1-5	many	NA	CAISESPQGNQPQHF	TGTGCCATCAGTGAGTCGCCGCAGGGCAATCAGCCCCAGCATTTT
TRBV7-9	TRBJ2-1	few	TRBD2	CASRPTSGRLNEQFF	TGTGCCAGCAGACCTACTAGCGGGCGACTCAATGAGCAGTTCTTC
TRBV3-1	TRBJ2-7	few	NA	CASSLGLPYEQYF	TGTGCCAGCAGCCTCGGACTTCCCTACGAGCAGTACTTC
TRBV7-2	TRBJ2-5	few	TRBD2	CASSLGLAGWETQYF	TGTGCCAGCAGCTTAGGACTAGCGGGGTGGGAGACCCAGTACTTC
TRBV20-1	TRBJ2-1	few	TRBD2	CSASGLKGNGGINEQFF	TGCAGTGCTAGTGGTCTGAAGGGTAACGGGGGGATCAATGAGCAGTTCTTC
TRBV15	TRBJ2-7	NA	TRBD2	CATSRGDSGSYEQYF	TGTGCCACCAGCAGAGGGGATAGCGGGAGCTACGAGCAGTACTTC
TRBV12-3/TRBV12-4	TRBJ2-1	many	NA	CASSLSGAYNEQFF	TGTGCCAGCAGTTTATCTGGGGCCTACAATGAGCAGTTCTTC
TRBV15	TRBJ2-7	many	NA	CATSRDRVFQGYF	TGTGCCACCAGCAGAGATAGGGTCTTCCAGGGGTACTTC
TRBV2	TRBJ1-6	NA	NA	CASSTPRNGGFNSPLHF	TGTGCCAGCAGTACCCCAAGGAACGGAGGGTTTAATTCACCCCTCCACTTT
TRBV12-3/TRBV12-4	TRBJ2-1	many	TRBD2	CASTKLAGYNEQFF	TGTGCCAGCACCAAACTAGCGGGCTACAATGAGCAGTTCTTC
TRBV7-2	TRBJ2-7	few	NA	CASSRTSSSYEQYF	TGTGCCAGCAGTCGTACTAGCAGCTCCTACGAGCAGTACTTC
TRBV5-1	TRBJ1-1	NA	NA	CASSVRIGVTEAFF	TGCGCCAGCAGCGTGAGGATCGGGGTCACTGAAGCTTTCTTT
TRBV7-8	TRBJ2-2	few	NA	CASSLVTTGELFF	TGTGCCAGCAGCTTAGTTACGACCGGGGAGCTGTTTTTT
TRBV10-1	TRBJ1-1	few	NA	CASSESAGVTEAFF	TGCGCCAGCAGTGAGAGTGCCGGCGTAACTGAAGCTTTCTTT
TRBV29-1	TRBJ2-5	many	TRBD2	CSVPGLAGVETQYF	TGCAGCGTGCCCGGACTAGCGGGTGTGGAGACCCAGTACTTC
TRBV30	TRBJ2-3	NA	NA	CAWSVSGSTQYF	TGTGCCTGGAGTGTATCAGGTAGTACGCAGTATTTT
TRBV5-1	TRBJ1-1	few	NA	CASSLAVGNMNTEAFF	TGCGCCAGCAGCTTGGCGGTAGGTAACATGAACACTGAAGCTTTCTTT
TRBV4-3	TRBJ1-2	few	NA	CASSQSYRVRGYGYTF	TGCGCCAGCAGCCAATCCTACAGGGTACGGGGCTATGGCTACACCTTC
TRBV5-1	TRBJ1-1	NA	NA	CASSLVIGGNTEAFF	TGCGCCAGCAGCTTGGTGATTGGGGGGAACACTGAAGCTTTCTTT
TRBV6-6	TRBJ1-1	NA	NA	CASSYSGGIEAFF	TGTGCCAGCAGTTACTCGGGGGGCATTGAAGCTTTCTTT
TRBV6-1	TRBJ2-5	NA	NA	CASSEAPGYQETQYF	TGTGCCAGCAGTGAAGCGCCAGGGTACCAAGAGACCCAGTACTTC
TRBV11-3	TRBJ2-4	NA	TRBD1	CASSLGGTGAGIQYF	TGTGCCAGCAGCCTTGGCGGGACAGGGGCCGGCATTCAGTACTTC
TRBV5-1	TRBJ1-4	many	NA	CASSLEGNEKLFF	TGCGCCAGCAGCTTGGAAGGGAATGAAAAACTGTTTTTT
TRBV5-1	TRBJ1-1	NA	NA	CASSPGAGQNTEAFF	TGCGCCAGCAGCCCTGGGGCAGGCCAAAACACTGAAGCTTTCTTT
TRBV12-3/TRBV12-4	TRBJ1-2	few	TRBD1	CASSYRLIGLSRQGLNYGYTF	TGTGCCAGCAGTTATAGGCTTATAGGGCTGAGTAGACAGGGGCTTAACTATGGCTACACCTTC
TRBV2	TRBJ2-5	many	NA	CASSLYTETQYF	TGTGCCAGCAGTCTCTATACCGAGACCCAGTACTTC
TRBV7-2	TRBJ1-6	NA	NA	CASSFTGFGNSPLHF	TGTGCCAGCAGCTTCACAGGGTTCGGTAATTCACCCCTCCACTTT
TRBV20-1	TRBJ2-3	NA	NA	CSARGPGLSTDTQYF	TGCAGTGCTAGAGGACCGGGACTGAGCACAGATACGCAGTATTTT
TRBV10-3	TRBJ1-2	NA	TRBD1	CATVTGVDYGYTF	TGTGCCACAGTGACAGGGGTAGACTATGGCTACACCTTC
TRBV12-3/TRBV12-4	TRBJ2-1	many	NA	CASSLGGGMRVF	TGTGCCAGCAGTTTAGGTGGGGGGATGCGAGTCTTC
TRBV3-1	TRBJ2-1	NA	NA	CASSHVYNEQFF	TGTGCCAGCAGCCACGTCTACAATGAGCAGTTCTTC
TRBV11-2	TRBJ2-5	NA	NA	CASSLGLQGETQYF	TGTGCCAGCAGCTTAGGGTTGCAGGGAGAGACCCAGTACTTC
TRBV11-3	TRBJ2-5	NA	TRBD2	CASSRTSGEETQYF	TGTGCCAGCAGCCGGACTAGCGGCGAGGAGACCCAGTACTTC
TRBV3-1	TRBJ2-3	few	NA	CASSAGTSPTFDTQYF	TGTGCCAGCAGTGCCGGGACTTCTCCTACCTTCGATACGCAGTATTTT
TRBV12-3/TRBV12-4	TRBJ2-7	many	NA	CASSLAGGGGSYEQYF	TGTGCCAGCAGCCTAGCTGGGGGCGGAGGGTCCTACGAGCAGTACTTC